These T cell receptor beta chains were read from a single sample in a study of cytomegalovirus exposure and HLA in healthy donors. Clones were read by immunoSEQ multiplex PCR, and TCRdb kept only the in-frame ones, dropping some. The data show some 130,000 clones, around 80% seen once. The sequenced sample was PBMCs. The receptors come from a human donor in good health. CDR3s include the opening cysteine and the closing phenylalanine or tryptophan. A D gene is named only where the DNA matches it firmly. Not all rows give a size; the values are once, few, many and, for expanded clones, a class.

v_gene	j_gene	d_gene	abundance	CDR3nt	CDR3aa
TRBV10-1	TRBJ2-1	TRBD2	-	TGCGCCAGCAGCAGGAATAGCGGGGGGAGCTCCTACAATGAGCAGTTCTTC	CASSRNSGGSSYNEQFF
TRBV7-9	TRBJ1-2	-	-	TGTGCCAGCAGCTCGGACATGGCCTATGGCTACACCTTC	CASSSDMAYGYTF
TRBV9	TRBJ2-5	-	-	TGTGCCAGCAGCGTTTTGGGACTCCTAAAAGAGACCCAGTACTTC	CASSVLGLLKETQYF
TRBV19	TRBJ1-4	TRBD1	-	TGTGCCAGTAGTATCAGGCAGGGGGACGAAAAACTGTTTTTT	CASSIRQGDEKLFF
TRBV19	TRBJ2-7	TRBD1	few	TGTGCCAGTAGTACACAGGGGGCAAGAAGCGAGCAGTACTTC	CASSTQGARSEQYF
TRBV18	TRBJ1-1	-	-	TGTGCCAGCTCACCAGGGGTCGGGAGGGACGCTGAAGCTTTCTTT	CASSPGVGRDAEAFF
TRBV6-5	TRBJ2-7	TRBD1	-	TGTGCCAGCACTAGGGACAGAAAGGTTTCCGAGCAGTACTTC	CASTRDRKVSEQYF
TRBV6-1	TRBJ2-7	-	-	TGTGCCAGCAGTGGAAGGACACACTACGAGCAGTACTTC	CASSGRTHYEQYF
TRBV2	TRBJ2-1	TRBD2	-	TGTGCCAGAGAAAGGTCCGGACTAGCGGATTACAATGAGCAGTTCTTC	CARERSGLADYNEQFF
TRBV5-1	TRBJ1-1	TRBD1	-	TGCGCCAGCAGCCCGACAGGGGATGGGGTTGACGCTGAAGCTTTCTTT	CASSPTGDGVDAEAFF
TRBV16	TRBJ1-5	-	-	TGTGCCAGCAGCCAAACAGGGCAGGATCAGCCCCAGCATTTT	CASSQTGQDQPQHF
TRBV7-9	TRBJ1-1	TRBD1	-	TGTGCCAGCAGCCTCAAATCCGGGACAGGGGGCGTGGGGGCCTTCTTT	CASSLKSGTGGVGAFF
TRBV7-6	TRBJ1-5	TRBD1	-	TGTGCCAGCAGCCGACAGGGGAACAATCAGCCCCAGCATTTT	CASSRQGNNQPQHF
TRBV13	TRBJ1-1	-	-	TGTGCCAGCAGCGCCTGGGGGGGGAACACTGAAGCTTTCTTT	CASSAWGGNTEAFF
TRBV27	TRBJ1-4	-	-	TGTGCCAGCAGTTTTTCAGCAACTAATGAAAAACTGTTTTTT	CASSFSATNEKLFF
TRBV5-1	TRBJ1-2	-	-	TGCGCCAGCAGCTTGGAAGACAGGACCTTCTATGGCTACACCTTC	CASSLEDRTFYGYTF
TRBV6-5	TRBJ2-5	-	few	TGTGCCAGCAGCAAACAGGGCCCAGAGACCCAGTACTTC	CASSKQGPETQYF
TRBV5-6	TRBJ2-1	TRBD1	-	TGTGCCAGCAGCTTTGATTCGGGACAGAACCTTTACAATGAGCAGTTCTTC	CASSFDSGQNLYNEQFF
TRBV5-1	TRBJ2-5	-	-	TGCGCCAGCAGCTTGTCGGCGGGGAGCCCGTACCAAGAGACCCAGTACTTC	CASSLSAGSPYQETQYF
TRBV7-9	TRBJ1-6	-	-	TGTGCCAGCAGCGACCAGGGTTCCCGTGGCTCCTATAATTCACCCCTCCACTTT	CASSDQGSRGSYNSPLHF
TRBV7-9	TRBJ2-5	TRBD2	-	TGTGCCAGCACCTTAACCGGGACTAGCGGAGGAGAGACCCAGTACTTC	CASTLTGTSGGETQYF
TRBV28	TRBJ2-5	TRBD1	-	TGTGCCAGCAGACCGACAGGGGGAAGAGAGGCCCAGTACTTC	CASRPTGGREAQYF
TRBV7-6	TRBJ1-2	TRBD1	few	TGTGCCAGCAGCCAGACAGGGGGCTATGGCTACACCTTC	CASSQTGGYGYTF
TRBV27	TRBJ2-3	-	-	TGTGCCAGCGGGCTAACGGGACTCCACACTATGTACACGCAGTATTTT	CASGLTGLHTMYTQYF
TRBV5-1	TRBJ1-1	-	once	TGTGCCAGCAGCTTGTTAAAGAACACTGAAGCTTTCTTT	CASSLLKNTEAFF
TRBV27	TRBJ2-7	-	-	TGTGCCAGCAGTTTAGACAGGAGCTCCTACGAGCAGTACTTC	CASSLDRSSYEQYF
TRBV28	TRBJ2-7	-	few	TGTGCCAGCAGTTTAATCGGGACAGCGGGCTACGAGCAGTACTTC	CASSLIGTAGYEQYF
TRBV19	TRBJ2-5	-	-	TGTGCCAGTAGTATTTTTTTTAGGGGTTTCGGCAGTAAAGAGACCCAGTACTTC	CASSIFFRGFGSKETQYF
TRBV6-1	TRBJ2-7	TRBD1	many	TGTGCCAGCAGTGTTGGGACAGGGACAGAAGAGCAGTACTTC	CASSVGTGTEEQYF
TRBV9	TRBJ1-2	-	-	TGTGCCAGCAGCCCGGATCGCGGGGGGTACCATTTAGCTAACTATGGCTACACCTTC	CASSPDRGGYHLANYGYTF
TRBV10-1	TRBJ2-3	TRBD2	-	TGCGCCAGCAGTGCCCCCCTGGCGGGGGGTCGCACAGATACGCAGTATTTT	CASSAPLAGGRTDTQYF
TRBV6-1	TRBJ1-6	-	-	TGTGCCAGCAGTGAACCTAGACAGGTTAAGAGTTTTCATTCACCCCTCCACTTT	CASSEPRQVKSFHSPLHF
TRBV28	TRBJ2-7	TRBD1	-	TGTGCCAGCAGTTTTTGGGACAGAGGCGAGCAGTACTTC	CASSFWDRGEQYF
TRBV29-1	TRBJ2-2	-	-	TGCAGCGTTGTAACAGGCGGGAACGGGGAGCTGTTTTTT	CSVVTGGNGELFF
TRBV6-5	TRBJ2-7	-	once	TGTGCCAGCAGTTCCTCCCCAGGGTACGAGCAGTACTTC	CASSSSPGYEQYF
TRBV6-5	TRBJ2-7	-	-	TGTGCCAGCACGGGTGGGTCCACCTACGAGCAGTACTTC	CASTGGSTYEQYF
TRBV4-1	TRBJ1-1	-	-	TGCGCCAGCAGTCAGGGGACTGAAGCTTTCTTT	CASSQGTEAFF
TRBV2	TRBJ1-2	-	-	TGTGCCAGCAGGAATGTGCGTAACTATGGCTACACCTTC	CASRNVRNYGYTF
TRBV6-6	TRBJ1-2	-	-	TGTGCCAGCTGCGACCCGGGGGTAGACTATGGCTACACCTTC	CASCDPGVDYGYTF
TRBV7-9	TRBJ1-6	-	-	TGTGCCAGCAGCACTGAACGCTCACCCCTCCACTTT	CASSTERSPLHF
TRBV2	TRBJ2-5	-	-	TGTGCCAGCAGTGAGCAGGTTCAAGAGACCCAGTACTTC	CASSEQVQETQYF
TRBV7-9	TRBJ2-7	TRBD1	-	TGTGCCAGCAGCGGACCCAAACAGGGGGGTATCTACGAGCAGTACTTC	CASSGPKQGGIYEQYF
TRBV11-2	TRBJ2-3	TRBD2	-	TGTGCCAGCAGCTCGGGACTAGCGGGCACAGATACGCAGTATTTT	CASSSGLAGTDTQYF
TRBV19	TRBJ1-2	-	few	TGTGCCAGCGGCTGGGGGGGGCTTGCCTATGGCTACACCTTC	CASGWGGLAYGYTF
TRBV19	TRBJ1-2	-	-	TGTGCCAGTGCTAATCAGAGGATCTATGGCTACACCTTC	CASANQRIYGYTF
TRBV2	TRBJ1-6	-	few	TGTGCCAGCACCATGGACAGTCGATATTCACCCCTCCACTTT	CASTMDSRYSPLHF
TRBV6-1	TRBJ1-4	TRBD1	few	TGTGCCAGCAGGTTTACCGGGACAGGGGGTGAAAAACTGTTTTTT	CASRFTGTGGEKLFF
TRBV7-8	TRBJ2-1	-	-	TGTGCCAGCAGACCATACTCCGGGACTCTAGGGAATGAGCAGTTCTTC	CASRPYSGTLGNEQFF
TRBV18	TRBJ1-5	-	-	TGTGCCAGCTCGCGGGGGGACGGCAATCAGCCCCAGCATTTT	CASSRGDGNQPQHF
TRBV9	TRBJ1-6	TRBD1	-	TGTGCCAGCAGCGTAGGAAGGCCGGGACAGAGGCTCCACTTT	CASSVGRPGQRLHF
TRBV7-8	TRBJ1-5	TRBD1	-	TGTGCCAGCAGCGTGGACAGGGTCAGCAATCAGCCCCAGCATTTT	CASSVDRVSNQPQHF
TRBV19	TRBJ1-1	TRBD1	-	TGTGCCAGCTGGACAGGGGGAGCAGCTTTCTTT	CASWTGGAAFF
TRBV12-5	TRBJ1-5	-	-	TGTGCTAGTGGTTCAGGGGATTATAGCAATCAGCCCCAGCATTTT	CASGSGDYSNQPQHF
TRBV6-6	TRBJ2-3	-	-	TGTGCCAGCAGCCTCGACAGGACGGCTGATACGCAGTATTTT	CASSLDRTADTQYF
TRBV6-5	TRBJ2-1	TRBD1	once	TGTGCCAGCAGTGGGAGACAGGGATACAATGAGCAGTTCTTC	CASSGRQGYNEQFF
TRBV2	TRBJ2-7	TRBD1	few	TGTGCCAGCTTATGGGACAGGGGGGACGAGCAGTACTTC	CASLWDRGDEQYF
TRBV15	TRBJ1-2	TRBD1	-	TGTGCCACCAGCAGAGCTGGACAGGCCTATGGCTACACCTTC	CATSRAGQAYGYTF
TRBV9	TRBJ1-2	-	-	TGTGCCTCAGGCGGGATCTATGGCTACACCTTC	CASGGIYGYTF
TRBV2	TRBJ2-7	TRBD1	-	TGTGCCAGCAGTGCCGGGACAGGGAAGGGCGAGCAGTACTTC	CASSAGTGKGEQYF